This T cell receptor beta chain was found in a study of T cells in tumors after PD-1 blockade (dated 2019 in TCRdb). Some background on the complete study: Patients were excluded if they had prior checkpoint blockade, use of systemic immunosuppressants, or recent radiotherapy or other anti-cancer therapy within 4 weeks. Some patients also continued taking vismodegib 150 mg daily during anti-PD-1 treatment. RECIST version 1.1 was used to assess clinical response. Treatment consisted of either cemiplimab 350 mg every 2 weeks or pembrolizumab 200 mg every 3 weeks. Using site-matched tumors from BCC or SCC patients sampled before and after anti-PD-1 therapy, the study carried out paired single-cell RNA and TCR sequencing. Bulk TCR sequencing was performed on roughly ten peripheral blood samples from four to six patients to compare blood and tumor clonotypes. On average, peripheral blood samples had 120,000 or so TCR templates (range roughly 24,000-280,000) and 35,000 to 40,000 unique clonotypes. The research as a whole found: Around 43% of tumor TCR clonotypes were found in blood, and some novel exhausted tumor clones appeared in pre-treatment blood, suggesting peripheral recruitment. The source of novel T cell clones was not identified, and lymphoid organs or rare unexpanded clones within the tumor or the tumor periphery could be included among the possible sources.

For bulk TCRbeta sequencing, genomic DNA was extracted from tumor biopsies or peripheral blood, and input amounts ranged from roughly 616 ng to 6,004 ng. Histologically proven advanced or metastatic basal or squamous cell carcinoma was present in all patients, all of whom were poor candidates for surgical resection. Of the roughly 10 patients in the basal cell carcinoma cohort, about eight underwent bulk tumor TCR sequencing. Taken from the germline V gene (reference sequence), the CDR1 and CDR2 loops are SGHKS and YYEKEE. Reading from cysteine to phenylalanine, the CDR3 counts 16 amino acids. CDR3 DNA is the only sequence kept; it has 48 bases, read in frame from the first base. V and J are truncated by 0 bases and 4 bases respectively, leaving an intervening sequence of 17 bases. As regards this clone: Its antigen is still unknown. No base quality values were provided; no much bigger clone lies one nucleotide off.

The immunoSEQ platform was used to carry out deep TCRbeta sequencing. In the original analysis: Only productive rearrangements were exported from the immunoSEQ Analyzer for downstream analysis. T cell phenotypes were assigned to bulk TCRbeta clonotypes by matching the clonotypes to single-cell RNA+TCR-seq clones with the same TCRbeta sequence. Clone enrichment in tumor was calculated as tumor frequency divided by PBMC frequency from bulk TCR sequencing. GLIPH was used to group TCRs into specificity groups, clusters of distinct TCRs likely recognizing common antigens via shared CDR3 motifs. The source is immuneACCESS, and TCRdb retained only in-frame sequences with V and J called. Part of the clones is not carried over; for the studies checked, unresolved V genes explain less than half of this, and the remainder is unexplained. V, J and clone size were drawn from that table, and D and trimming were deduced from the DNA. The sample table lists roughly 19,000 clones, approximately 84% of them with a count of one. The ten largest account for roughly 25% of the sample.

This sequence was found in a human donor with advanced basal cell or squamous cell carcinoma (not recorded which). Sample: PBMCs, taken after anti-PD-1 therapy. Recombination connected TRBV5-5 to TRBJ2-7; TRBD1 is a possible D gene, resting on 6 matching bases. For the CDR3, the sequence is CASSLAVGAGWYEQYF. The nucleotide sequence is given as TGTGCCAGCAGCTTGGCTGTGGGGGCAGGGTGGTACGAGCAGTACTTC.